The clone carrying this T cell receptor (beta chain) was observed a handful of times. What it binds is unknown. This entry is derived from a study of identical twins. General observations from the study: Among out-of-frame alpha sequences shared by twins, low generation probability occurred in excess.

Using its own MiXCR run on the 5' RACE reads, TCRdb lists one record per CDR3 protein. The profile shows hundreds of thousands of distinct CDR3 sequences, about 12% of them singletons. This sample also belongs to another study, concerning yellow fever vaccine responses in identical twins.

The source of this sequence is a young woman in good health. The sequencing sample was made of PBMCs.

CDR3 nucleotides: TGTGCCAGCAGTGGAGGACAGGGGGCCTCCTACAATGAGCAGTTCTTC. Protein product: CASSGGQGASYNEQFF. This chain joins TRBV6-1 and TRBJ2-1; 11 bases map to TRBD1. The germline gives CDR1 MNHNS, CDR2 SASEGT. This CDR3 contains 16 residues. V was clipped by 4 bases and J by 0 bases; unmatched bases: 2.